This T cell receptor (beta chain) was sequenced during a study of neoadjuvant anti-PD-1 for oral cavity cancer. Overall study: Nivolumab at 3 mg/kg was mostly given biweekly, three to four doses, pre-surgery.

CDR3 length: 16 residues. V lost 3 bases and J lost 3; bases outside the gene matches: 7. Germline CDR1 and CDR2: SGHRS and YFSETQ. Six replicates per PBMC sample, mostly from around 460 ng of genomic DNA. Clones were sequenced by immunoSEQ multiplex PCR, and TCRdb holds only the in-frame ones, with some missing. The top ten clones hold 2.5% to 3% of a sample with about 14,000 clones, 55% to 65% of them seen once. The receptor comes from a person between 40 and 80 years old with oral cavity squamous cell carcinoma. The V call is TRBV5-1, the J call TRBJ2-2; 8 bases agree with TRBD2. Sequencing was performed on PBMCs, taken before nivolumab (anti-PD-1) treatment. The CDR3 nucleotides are TGCGCCAGCAGCTGGACTAGCACGGAGGACACCGGGGAGCTGTTTTTT. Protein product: CASSWTSTEDTGELFF.